This T cell receptor (beta chain) was captured in a study of cytomegalovirus exposure and HLA in healthy donors. Notes on the study in general: A few chains tied to CMV proved CMV antigen-specific in vitro. While the bulk of TCR sequences proved rare, some public TCRs turned up in many donors.

Repertoires were generated with immunoSEQ multiplex PCR, while TCRdb's copy carries only in-frame clones and drops some. This sample yields under 200,000 clones, of which about nine tenths are seen a single time; 9% to 12% belongs to the top ten. Separation from the approximately 710-subject first cohort characterized the roughly 120-subject validation cohort, to which the donors belonged. As to this clone: Its target is not known.

This CDR3 contains 14 residues. V was trimmed by 2 bases and J by 2 bases, leaving 9 bases between them. Looked up from germline, CDR1 is MNHEY and CDR2 is SVGAGI. The sequenced sample was PBMCs. This TCR came from a woman under 30 in good health and CMV-seropositive. The chain uses TRBV6-5 and TRBJ1-1; weak D call: TRBD1 (6 bases). CDR3 protein: CASSYLQGNTEAFF. Here the CDR3 DNA reads TGTGCCAGCAGTTACCTACAGGGAAACACTGAAGCTTTCTTT.